This T cell receptor beta chain stems from a study of control samples from healthy donors and cancer patients. Only in-frame clones appear in the TCRdb table, and some are missing; sequencing was by immunoSEQ multiplex PCR. The table shows approximately 74,000 clones, with about 94% occurring only once. The CDR3 spans 15 residues. J lost 3 bases, V lost 7 bases, and 9 bases had no gene match. Germline CDR1 and CDR2: MNHEY and SVGAGI. This clonotype was obtained from a woman aged 25-40 years in good health. V and J are TRBV6-5 and TRBJ2-3; 8 nucleotides align to TRBD2. The sequenced material came from blood. CDR3: CASTLGTSPTDTQYF. The CDR3 DNA reads TGTGCCAGCACGCTCGGGACTAGTCCTACAGATACGCAGTATTTT.